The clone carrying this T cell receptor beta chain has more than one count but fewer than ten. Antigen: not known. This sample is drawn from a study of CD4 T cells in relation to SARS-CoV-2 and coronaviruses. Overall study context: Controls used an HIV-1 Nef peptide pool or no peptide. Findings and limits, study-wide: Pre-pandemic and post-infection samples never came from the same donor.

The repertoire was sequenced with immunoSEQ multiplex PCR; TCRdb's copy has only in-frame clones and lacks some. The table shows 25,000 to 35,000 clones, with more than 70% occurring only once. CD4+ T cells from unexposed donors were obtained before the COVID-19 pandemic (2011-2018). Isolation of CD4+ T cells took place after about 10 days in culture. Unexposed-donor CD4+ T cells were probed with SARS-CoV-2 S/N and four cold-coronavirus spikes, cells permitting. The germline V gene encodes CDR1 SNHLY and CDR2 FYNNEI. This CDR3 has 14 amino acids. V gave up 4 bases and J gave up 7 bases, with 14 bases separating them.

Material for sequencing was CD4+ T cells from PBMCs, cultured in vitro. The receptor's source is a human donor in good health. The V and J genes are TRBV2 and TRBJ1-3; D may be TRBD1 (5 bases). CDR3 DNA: TGTGCCAGCAGTGTGGCCAGGGAAGGTAACACCATATATTTT. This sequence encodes CASSVAREGNTIYF. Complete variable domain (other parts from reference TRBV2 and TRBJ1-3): EPEVTQTPSHQVTQMGQEVILRCVPISNHLYFYWYRQILGQKVEFLVSFYNNEISEKSEIFDDQFSVERPDGSNFTLKIRSTKLEDSAMYFCASSVAREGNTIYFGEGSWLTVV.